Listed here are 23 T cell receptor beta chains from one sample, sequenced in a study of siplizumab effects on memory and regulatory T cells. This table comes from immunoSEQ multiplex PCR, and its TCRdb copy is limited to in-frame clones, with some not included. The sample carries tens of thousands of clones, roughly nine tenths recorded once. Source material: CD8+ T cells sorted from blood. The receptors stem from a human donor in good health.

The V and J genes are TRBV7-2 and TRBJ2-7, with 7 bases lining up with TRBD2. CDR1 and CDR2 (germline): SGHTA, FQGNSA. The CDR3 totals 15 residues. With V trimmed by 5 bases and J by 5 bases, 12 bases remained unmatched. DNA for the CDR3: TGTGCCAGCAGCCAACCTGGCGGGGGACTTCACGAGCAGTACTTC. Residues: CASSQPGGGLHEQYF.

V and J are TRBV7-8 and TRBJ2-1, with D perhaps given as TRBD1 or TRBD2 (5 bases each). The V gene's germline CDR1 is SGHVS and CDR2 FQNEAQ. The CDR3 has 15 residues. The germline V and J ends were trimmed by 5 bases and 4 bases, with 15 bases remaining between them. The CDR3 region has the DNA TGTGCCAGCAGCCGTATCCGGGACGGGTACAATGAGCAGTTCTTC. It is translated as CASSRIRDGYNEQFF.

This rearrangement joins TRBV27 to TRBJ2-1, with 12 bases aligning to TRBD2. Germline assignment: CDR1 MNHEY and CDR2 SMNVEV (reference sequence). Unmatched junction bases numbered 9, after V lost 0 bases and J lost 6 bases. The CDR3 is 18 amino acids. The CDR3 reads CASSLSPSLAGGLNEQFF. As DNA, the CDR3 is TGTGCCAGCAGTTTATCCCCTTCTCTAGCGGGGGGGCTCAATGAGCAGTTCTTC.

V and J are TRBV19 and TRBJ2-4, with D possibly matching TRBD2 (6 bases). CDR3 length: 14 residues. Deletions cut 2 bases from V and 5 bases from J, with 10 bases between. Germline assignment: CDR1 LNHDA and CDR2 SQIVND (reference sequence). CDR3 loop: CASSIPGGQNIQYF. CDR3 coding DNA: TGTGCCAGTAGTATACCCGGAGGGCAAAACATTCAGTACTTC. The complete variable domain, with remaining parts taken from reference TRBV19 and TRBJ2-4, reads DGGITQSPKYLFRKEGQNVTLSCEQNLNHDAMYWYRQDPGQGLRLIYYSQIVNDFQKGDIAEGYSVSREKKESFPLTVTSAQKNPTAFYLCASSIPGGQNIQYFGAGTRLSVL.

The J gene is TRBJ2-1, the V gene TRBV27, with 11 bases fitting TRBD2. Germline assignment: CDR1 MNHEY and CDR2 SMNVEV (reference sequence). The V segment lost 6 bases and the J segment 8 bases; nucleotides outside the gene matches: 9. This CDR3 comprises 15 residues. CDR3 nucleotides: TGTGCCAGCAGCCCGGGGACTAGCGGTTATGATGAGCAGTTCTTC. Residues: CASSPGTSGYDEQFF.

V is TRBV7-9 and J is TRBJ2-1; no firm D call. The CDR3 has 12 amino acids. CDR1 and CDR2 from the germline V gene are SEHNR and FQNEAQ (reference sequence). Trimming left V 6 bases short and J 7 bases short, with 10 bases between. CDR3 DNA: TGTGCCAGCAGTCAAGGTCGGAATGAGCAGTTCTTC. Translated, it gives CASSQGRNEQFF.

The gene calls are TRBV5-1 and TRBJ2-3, with D uncertain. Germline CDR1 and CDR2: SGHRS and YFSETQ. The CDR3 is 20 residues long. V was cut by 0 bases and J by 0 bases, with 23 bases left in between. CDR3: CASSLGFLRVLPHSTDTQYF. The CDR3 nucleotides are TGCGCCAGCAGCTTGGGGTTTCTGCGAGTTTTGCCTCACAGCACAGATACGCAGTATTTT.

This clone was detected once. V gene TRBV28 combines with J gene TRBJ2-7; TRBD1 aligns across 9 bases. CDR1 and CDR2 from the germline V gene are MDHEN and SYDVKM. V was clipped by 1 base and J by 4 bases; unmatched bases: 17. The CDR3 is 19 residues long. The CDR3: CASSLFTPWGTGRGYEQYF. CDR3 nucleotide sequence: TGTGCCAGCAGTTTATTCACCCCCTGGGGGACAGGGAGGGGATACGAGCAGTACTTC.

V usage is TRBV5-6 and J usage is TRBJ2-7; D is perhaps TRBD1 (6 bases). Germline lookup yields CDR1 SGHDT and CDR2 YYEEEE. This CDR3 comprises 15 residues. The V gene lost 4 bases and the J gene lost 5 bases, with 19 bases spanning the gap. CDR3 sequence: CASSGTSLNNNEQYF. CDR3 sequence (DNA): TGTGCCAGCAGCGGGACATCTTTGAACAATAACGAGCAGTACTTC.

The genes are TRBV4-1 and TRBJ1-1; perhaps TRBD1 as D (6 bases). From germline, CDR1 is MGHRA and CDR2 YSYEKL. The CDR3 length is 13 residues. V shed 1 base and J shed 4 bases, with 7 bases lying between them. The CDR3 DNA sequence: TGCGCCAGCAGCCAAGGGGACATCACTGAAGCTTTCTTT. This gives the protein CASSQGDITEAFF.

The V and J genes are TRBV10-3 and TRBJ2-1, with TRBD2 matching 10 bases. With 3 bases clipped from V and 9 bases from J, the junction kept 8 bases outside the gene matches. CDR1 is ENHRY, CDR2 SYGVKD, per germline. This CDR3 region has 15 residues. CDR3 coding DNA: TGTGCCATCAGTGATAGAGCGGGAGGGCCGGGTGAGCAGTTCTTC. It codes for CAISDRAGGPGEQFF.

This clone appeared once. This chain uses TRBV5-1 with TRBJ1-1; D gene unclear. Trimming removed 0 bases at V and 5 bases at J, with 11 bases between. Germline CDR1 and CDR2: SGHRS and YFSETQ. This CDR3 is 14 amino acids long. The CDR3 spells CASSLALPSTEAFF. CDR3 DNA sequence: TGCGCCAGCAGCTTGGCCCTTCCCAGTACTGAAGCTTTCTTT.

The chain combines TRBV18 with TRBJ1-1; D unresolved. The CDR3 runs 13 residues. Germline CDR1 is KGHSH and CDR2 is LQKENI. V was trimmed by 0 bases and J by 6 bases, leaving 8 bases between them. CDR3 region: CASSPPQDSEAFF. CDR3 DNA sequence: TGTGCCAGCTCACCACCTCAGGATTCTGAAGCTTTCTTT.

The rearrangement links TRBV29-1 to TRBJ1-1; D call uncertain. The germline V gene encodes CDR1 SQVTM and CDR2 ANQGSEA. There are 12 residues in the CDR3. Trimming took off 5 bases at V and 0 bases at J, with 7 bases between the two ends. The CDR3 sequence is CSVYMVNTEAFF. The DNA of the CDR3 is TGCAGCGTTTACATGGTGAACACTGAAGCTTTCTTT. The full variable domain, its missing parts supplied by reference TRBV29-1 and TRBJ1-1, is SAVISQKPSRDICQRGTSLTIQCQVDSQVTMMFWYRQQPGQSLTLIATANQGSEATYESGFVIDKFPISRPNLTFSTLTVSNMSPEDSSIYLCSVYMVNTEAFFGQGTRLTVV.

V gene TRBV7-8 combines with J gene TRBJ2-2, with 7 nucleotides matching TRBD2. The CDR3 spans 18 residues. Unmatched junction bases numbered 12, after V lost 3 bases and J lost 2 bases. CDR1 and CDR2 from the germline V gene are SGHVS and FQNEAQ. The CDR3 here is CASSLLGGGGLNTGELFF. In DNA form, the CDR3 reads TGTGCCAGCAGCTTGCTGGGGGGGGGAGGACTCAACACCGGGGAGCTGTTTTTT.

This rearrangement joins TRBV4-2 to TRBJ2-5, with TRBD2 identical over 8 bases. Near its end, the DNA agrees better with TRBJ2-7, so the J call may be wrong. CDR3 length: 16 amino acids. In germline, CDR1 is LGHNA, CDR2 YNFKEQ. In DNA form, the CDR3 reads TGTGCCAGCAGCCAAGGAGTAACGGGAGGGCCGGGCGAGCAGTACTTC. Amino acids: CASSQGVTGGPGEQYF.

The V call is TRBV7-6, the J call TRBJ1-4; D is uncertain. Trimming cost V 5 bases and J 6 bases, with 13 bases left between them. The CDR3 is 14 amino acids. Germline-derived CDR1 and CDR2 are SGHVS and FNYEAQ. CDR3 sequence reads: CASSAVSGDEKLFF. DNA for the CDR3: TGTGCCAGCAGCGCCGTATCCGGGGATGAAAAACTGTTTTTT. The whole variable domain, remainder taken from reference TRBV7-6 and TRBJ1-4, is GAGVSQSPRYKVTKRGQDVALRCDPISGHVSLYWYRQALGQGPEFLTYFNYEAQQDKSGLPNDRFSAERPEGSISTLTIQRTEQRDSAMYRCASSAVSGDEKLFFGSGTQLSVL.

The chain carries TRBV14 and TRBJ1-1; TRBD1 might be the D (5 bases). Trimming left V 0 bases short and J 0 bases short, with 11 bases between. Germline values: CDR1 SGHDN, CDR2 FVKESK. The CDR3 runs to 16 residues. This chain's CDR3 is CASSQDWDSLNTEAFF. CDR3 DNA sequence: TGTGCCAGCAGCCAAGATTGGGACTCCTTGAACACTGAAGCTTTCTTT.

Judged by abundance, this clone is medium-sized. The chain recombines TRBV5-8 with TRBJ2-7; tentative D call: TRBD1 (5 bases). There are 13 residues in the CDR3. The V gene lost 4 bases and the J gene lost 2 bases, with 10 bases spanning the gap. Per the germline V gene, CDR1 is SGHTS and CDR2 is YDEGEE. The CDR3 reads CASSDDRTYEQYF. CDR3 DNA: TGTGCCAGCAGCGACGACAGAACCTACGAGCAGTACTTC. The variable domain in full, with the rest retrieved from reference TRBV5-8 and TRBJ2-7, is EAGVTQSPTHLIKTRGQQATLRCSPISGHTSVYWYQQALGLGLQFLLWYDEGEERNRGNFPPRFSGRQFPNYSSELNVNALELEDSALYLCASSDDRTYEQYFGPGTRLTVT.

This chain links TRBV27 with TRBJ2-3; TRBD2 aligns across 9 bases. The V gene's germline CDR1 is MNHEY and CDR2 SMNVEV (reference sequence). The CDR3 runs to 18 residues. V gave up 3 bases and J gave up 0 bases; unmatched junction bases: 10. The CDR3 here is CASSFFFASGTSTDTQYF. In DNA, the CDR3 is TGTGCCAGCAGTTTCTTTTTTGCTAGCGGGACTAGCACAGATACGCAGTATTTT.

This chain joins TRBV27 and TRBJ2-7; D is unresolved. Trimming left V 5 bases short and J 1 base short, with 9 bases between. The length of the CDR3 is 13 residues. CDR1 is MNHEY and CDR2 is SMNVEV in the germline V gene (reference sequence). DNA of the CDR3: TGTGCCAGCAGTGTCACAAGTTCCTACGAGCAGTACTTC. Amino acids: CASSVTSSYEQYF.

The gene calls are TRBV2 and TRBJ2-1; 9 bases line up with TRBD2. The V gene's germline CDR1 is SNHLY and CDR2 FYNNEI. The V segment lost 4 bases and the J segment 5 bases; nucleotides outside the gene matches: 3. CDR3 length: 14 residues. The CDR3 region has the DNA TGTGCCAGCAGTGGACTAGCGGTAAACAATGAGCAGTTCTTC. Its protein product is CASSGLAVNNEQFF.

J is TRBJ1-3 and V is TRBV4-2, with D possibly TRBD1 on 5 matching bases. This CDR3 is 15 amino acids long. The V end lost 4 bases, the J end lost 4 bases, and 14 bases lay between the germline ends. Germline V gives CDR1 LGHNA, CDR2 YNFKEQ. The CDR3 here is CASSRRGNSGNTIYF. DNA for the CDR3: TGTGCCAGCAGCCGACGGGGGAACAGCGGAAACACCATATATTTT.